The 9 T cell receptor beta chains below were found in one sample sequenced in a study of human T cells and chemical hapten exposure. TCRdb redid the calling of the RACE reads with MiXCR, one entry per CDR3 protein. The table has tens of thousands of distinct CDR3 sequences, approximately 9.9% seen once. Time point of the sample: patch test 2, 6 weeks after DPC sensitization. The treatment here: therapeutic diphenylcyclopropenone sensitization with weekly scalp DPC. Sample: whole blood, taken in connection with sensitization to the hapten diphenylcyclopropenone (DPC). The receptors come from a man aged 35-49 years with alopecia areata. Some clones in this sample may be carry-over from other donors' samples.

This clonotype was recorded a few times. The CDR3, as DNA: TGTGCCAGCAGCTTCGACACATATGGCTACACCTTC. This translates into CASSFDTYGYTF. This chain joins TRBV7-2 and TRBJ1-2; D gene uncertain. Germline V gene data show CDR1 as SGHTA and CDR2 as FQGNSA. The CDR3 loop spans 12 amino acids. The ends were cut back, 3 bases at V and 5 bases at J, with 7 bases in the middle.

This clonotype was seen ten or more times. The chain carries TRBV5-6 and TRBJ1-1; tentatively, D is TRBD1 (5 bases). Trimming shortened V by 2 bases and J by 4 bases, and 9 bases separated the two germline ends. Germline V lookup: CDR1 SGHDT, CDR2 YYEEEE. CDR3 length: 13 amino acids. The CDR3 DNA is TGTGCCAGCAGCTTTTTGAGGGGCACTGAAGCTTTCTTT. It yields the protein CASSFLRGTEAFF.

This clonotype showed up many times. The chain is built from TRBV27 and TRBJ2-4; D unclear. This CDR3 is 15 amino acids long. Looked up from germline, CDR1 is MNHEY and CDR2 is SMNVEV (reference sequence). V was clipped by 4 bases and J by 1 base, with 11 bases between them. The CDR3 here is CASSYGPPAKNIQYF. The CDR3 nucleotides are TGTGCCAGCAGTTATGGGCCACCCGCCAAAAACATTCAGTACTTC.

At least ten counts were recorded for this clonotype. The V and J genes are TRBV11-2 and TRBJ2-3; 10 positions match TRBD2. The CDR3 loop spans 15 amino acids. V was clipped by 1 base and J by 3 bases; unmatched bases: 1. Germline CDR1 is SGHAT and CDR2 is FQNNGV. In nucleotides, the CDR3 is TGTGCCAGCAGCTTAGGAGCGGGAGGGACAGATACGCAGTATTTT. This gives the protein CASSLGAGGTDTQYF.

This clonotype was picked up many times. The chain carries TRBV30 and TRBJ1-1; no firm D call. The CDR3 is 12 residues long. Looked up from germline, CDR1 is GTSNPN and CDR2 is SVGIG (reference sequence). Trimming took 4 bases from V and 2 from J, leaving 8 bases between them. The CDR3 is CAWIPPNTEAFF. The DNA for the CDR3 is TGTGCCTGGATCCCCCCCAACACTGAAGCTTTCTTT.

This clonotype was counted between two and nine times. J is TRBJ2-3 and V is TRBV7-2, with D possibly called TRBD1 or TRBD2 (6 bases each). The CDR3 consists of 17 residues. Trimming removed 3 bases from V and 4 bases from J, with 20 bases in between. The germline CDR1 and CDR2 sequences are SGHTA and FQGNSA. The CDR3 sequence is CASSFYPGASMADTQYF. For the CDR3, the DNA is TGTGCCAGCAGCTTTTACCCGGGGGCGTCTATGGCAGATACGCAGTATTTT.

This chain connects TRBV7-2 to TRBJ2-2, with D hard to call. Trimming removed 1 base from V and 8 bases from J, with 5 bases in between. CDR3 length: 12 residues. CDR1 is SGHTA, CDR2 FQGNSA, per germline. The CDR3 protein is CASSLVVGELFF. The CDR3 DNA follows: TGTGCCAGCAGCTTAGTAGTTGGGGAGCTGTTTTTT.

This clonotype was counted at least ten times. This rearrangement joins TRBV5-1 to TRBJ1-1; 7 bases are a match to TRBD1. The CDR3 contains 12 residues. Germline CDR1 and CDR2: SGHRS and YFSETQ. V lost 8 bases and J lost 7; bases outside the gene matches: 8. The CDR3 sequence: CASGGQENEAFF. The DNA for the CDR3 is TGCGCCAGTGGAGGACAGGAAAATGAAGCTTTCTTT.

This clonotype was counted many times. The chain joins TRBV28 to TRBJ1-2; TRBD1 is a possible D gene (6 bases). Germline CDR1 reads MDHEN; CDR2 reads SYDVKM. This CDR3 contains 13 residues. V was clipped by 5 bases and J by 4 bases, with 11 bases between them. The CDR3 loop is CASSPTGFYGYTF. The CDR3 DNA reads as TGTGCCAGCAGTCCAACAGGGTTCTATGGCTACACCTTC.